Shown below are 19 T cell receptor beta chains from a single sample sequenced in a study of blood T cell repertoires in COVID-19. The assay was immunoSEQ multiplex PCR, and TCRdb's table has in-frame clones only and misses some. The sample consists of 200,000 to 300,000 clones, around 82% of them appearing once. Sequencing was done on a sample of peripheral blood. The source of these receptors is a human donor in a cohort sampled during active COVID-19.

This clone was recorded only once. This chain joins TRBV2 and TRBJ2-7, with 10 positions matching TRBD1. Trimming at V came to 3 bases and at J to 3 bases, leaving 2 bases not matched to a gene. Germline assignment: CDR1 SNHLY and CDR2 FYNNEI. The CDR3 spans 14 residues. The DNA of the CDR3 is TGTGCCAGCAGTGATGGACAGGGGGGCTACGAGCAGTACTTC. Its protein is CASSDGQGGYEQYF.

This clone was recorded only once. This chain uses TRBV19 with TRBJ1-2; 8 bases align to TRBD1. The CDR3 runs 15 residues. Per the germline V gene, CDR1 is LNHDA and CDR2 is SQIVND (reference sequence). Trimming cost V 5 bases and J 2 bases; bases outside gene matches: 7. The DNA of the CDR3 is TGTGCCAGTAGTCGCACAGGGGGAAGAAACTATGGCTACACCTTC. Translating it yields CASSRTGGRNYGYTF.

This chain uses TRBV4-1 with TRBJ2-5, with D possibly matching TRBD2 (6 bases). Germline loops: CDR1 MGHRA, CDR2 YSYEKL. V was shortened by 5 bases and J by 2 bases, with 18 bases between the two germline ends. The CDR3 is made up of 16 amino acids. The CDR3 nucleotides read TGCGCCAGCAGCTCACCCCCCTGGGAGGAACAAGAGACCCAGTACTTC. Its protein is CASSSPPWEEQETQYF.

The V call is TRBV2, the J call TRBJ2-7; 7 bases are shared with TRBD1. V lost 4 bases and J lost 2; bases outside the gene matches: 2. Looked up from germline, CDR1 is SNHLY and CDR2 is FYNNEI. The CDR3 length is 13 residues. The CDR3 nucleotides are TGTGCCAGCAGTGGACAGGGAACCTACGAGCAGTACTTC. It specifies CASSGQGTYEQYF.

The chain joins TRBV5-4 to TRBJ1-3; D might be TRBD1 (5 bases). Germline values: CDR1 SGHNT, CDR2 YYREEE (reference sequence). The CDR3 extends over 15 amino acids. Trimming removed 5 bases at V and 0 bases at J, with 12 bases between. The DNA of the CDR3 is TGTGCCAGCAGTAGACAGCTATCCTCTGGAAACACCATATATTTT. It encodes CASSRQLSSGNTIYF.

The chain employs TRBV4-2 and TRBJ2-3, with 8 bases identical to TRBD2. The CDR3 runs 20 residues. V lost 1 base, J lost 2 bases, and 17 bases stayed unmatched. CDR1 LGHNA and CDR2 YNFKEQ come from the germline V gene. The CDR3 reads CASSQGLAGKVRAYTDTQYF. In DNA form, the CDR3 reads TGTGCCAGCAGCCAAGGGCTAGCGGGTAAAGTTCGGGCCTACACAGATACGCAGTATTTT.

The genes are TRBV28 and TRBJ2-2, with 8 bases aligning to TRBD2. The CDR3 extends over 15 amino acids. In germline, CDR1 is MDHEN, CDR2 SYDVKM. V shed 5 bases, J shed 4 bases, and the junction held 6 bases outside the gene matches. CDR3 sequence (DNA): TGTGCCAGCAGTCCGGGGACTAGGGGCACCGGGGAGCTGTTTTTT. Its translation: CASSPGTRGTGELFF.

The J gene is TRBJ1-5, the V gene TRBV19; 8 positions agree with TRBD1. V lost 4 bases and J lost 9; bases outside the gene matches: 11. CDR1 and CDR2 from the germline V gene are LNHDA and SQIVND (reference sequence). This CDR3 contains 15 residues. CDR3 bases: TGTGCCAGTAGTACCCGACAGGGGAATTTAGGGCCCCAGCATTTT. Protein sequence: CASSTRQGNLGPQHF.

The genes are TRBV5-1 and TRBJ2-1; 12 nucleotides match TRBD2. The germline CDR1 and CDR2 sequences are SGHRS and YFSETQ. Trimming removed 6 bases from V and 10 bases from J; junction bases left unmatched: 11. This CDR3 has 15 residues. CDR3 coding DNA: TGCGCCAGCAACGGCCTAGCGGGAGGGCCTGGCGAGCAGTTCTTC. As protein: CASNGLAGGPGEQFF.

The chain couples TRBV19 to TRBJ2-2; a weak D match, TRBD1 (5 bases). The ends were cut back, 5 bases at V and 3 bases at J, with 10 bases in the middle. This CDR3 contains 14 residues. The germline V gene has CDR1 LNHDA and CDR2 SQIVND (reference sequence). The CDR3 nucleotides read TGTGCCAGTAGTCCCACACAGGACACCGGGGAGCTGTTTTTT. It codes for CASSPTQDTGELFF.

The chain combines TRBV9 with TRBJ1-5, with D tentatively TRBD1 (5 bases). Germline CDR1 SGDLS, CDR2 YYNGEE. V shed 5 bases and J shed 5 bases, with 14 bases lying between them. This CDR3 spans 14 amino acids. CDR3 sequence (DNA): TGTGCCAGCAGTTTCGCGGACATAGATCAGCCCCAGCATTTT. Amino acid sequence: CASSFADIDQPQHF.

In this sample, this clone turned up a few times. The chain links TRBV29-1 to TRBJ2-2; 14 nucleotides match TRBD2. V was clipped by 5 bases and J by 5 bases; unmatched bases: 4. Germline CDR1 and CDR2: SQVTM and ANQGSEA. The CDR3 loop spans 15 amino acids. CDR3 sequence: CSVSGLAGGTGELFF. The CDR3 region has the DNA TGCAGCGTTTCTGGACTAGCGGGAGGTACCGGGGAGCTGTTTTTT.

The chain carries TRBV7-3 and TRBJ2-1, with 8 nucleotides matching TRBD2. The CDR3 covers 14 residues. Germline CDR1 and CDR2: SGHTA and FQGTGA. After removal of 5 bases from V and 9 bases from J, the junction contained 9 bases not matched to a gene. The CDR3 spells CASSPTGGYGEQFF. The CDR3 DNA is TGTGCCAGCAGCCCTACGGGAGGGTACGGTGAGCAGTTCTTC.

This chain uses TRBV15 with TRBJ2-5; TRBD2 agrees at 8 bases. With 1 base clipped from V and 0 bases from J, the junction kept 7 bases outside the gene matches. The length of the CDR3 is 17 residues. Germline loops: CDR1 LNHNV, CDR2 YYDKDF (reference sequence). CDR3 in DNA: TGTGCCACCAGCAGAGGAGCGGGGGAGCCCTACCAAGAGACCCAGTACTTC. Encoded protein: CATSRGAGEPYQETQYF.

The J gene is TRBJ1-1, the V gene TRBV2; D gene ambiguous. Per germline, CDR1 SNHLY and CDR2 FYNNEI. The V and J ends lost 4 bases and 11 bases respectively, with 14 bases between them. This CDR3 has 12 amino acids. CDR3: CASSALAVFAFF. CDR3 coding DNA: TGTGCCAGCAGTGCCCTGGCGGTTTTTGCTTTCTTT.

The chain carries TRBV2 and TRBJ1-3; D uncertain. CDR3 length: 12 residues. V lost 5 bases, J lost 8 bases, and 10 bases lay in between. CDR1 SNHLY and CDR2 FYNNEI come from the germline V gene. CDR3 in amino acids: CASSREHHTIYF. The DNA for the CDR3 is TGTGCCAGCAGTAGGGAGCATCACACCATATATTTT. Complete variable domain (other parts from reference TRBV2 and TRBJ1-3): EPEVTQTPSHQVTQMGQEVILRCVPISNHLYFYWYRQILGQKVEFLVSFYNNEISEKSEIFDDQFSVERPDGSNFTLKIRSTKLEDSAMYFCASSREHHTIYFGEGSWLTVV.

CDR3 nucleotides: TGTGCCAGCAGCTTAAGCTTCGAGCAGTACTTC. It is translated as CASSLSFEQYF. The chain is built from TRBV7-2 and TRBJ2-7; D ambiguous. The V end lost 2 bases, the J end lost 6 bases, and 5 bases lay between the germline ends. The CDR3 contains 11 residues. The germline gives CDR1 SGHTA, CDR2 FQGNSA.

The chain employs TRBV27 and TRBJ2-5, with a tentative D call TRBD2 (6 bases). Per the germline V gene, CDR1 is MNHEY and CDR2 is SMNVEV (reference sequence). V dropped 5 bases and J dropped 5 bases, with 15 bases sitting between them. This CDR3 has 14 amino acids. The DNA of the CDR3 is TGTGCCAGCAGTGCGGGACTGGCCAGTGAGACCCAGTACTTC. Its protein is CASSAGLASETQYF.

The CDR3 sequence: CASTPTGTSGRSSYNEQFF. DNA of the CDR3: TGTGCCAGCACCCCGACCGGGACTAGCGGGAGGAGCTCCTACAATGAGCAGTTCTTC. This chain joins TRBV6-2 or TRBV6-3 and TRBJ2-1; 15 bases agree with TRBD2. Germline V CDR1 and CDR2: MNHEY, SVGEGT. CDR3 size: 19 residues. The J segment lost 0 bases and the V segment lost 7 bases, leaving 10 bases of the junction unmatched.